The entry below gives a single T cell receptor (beta chain) sequence along with its context. The clone's antigen remains unknown. No base qualities exist here, and no much larger clone lies one base off it. These data belong to a study of blood T cell repertoires in COVID-19 (dated by TCRdb to 2020 to 2021). With respect to the entire study: Samples from collaborators originated in the United States, Italy and Spain and spanned both the acute and convalescent phases of COVID-19. The repertoires were made available in a free public database intended to serve as a resource for research on the immune response to SARS-CoV-2. Deeply sampled blood TCRbeta repertoires from subjects exposed to, actively infected with, or recovered from COVID-19 were included in the dataset. Sample metadata almost always included a de-identified subject ID, COVID-19 status, age in years and sex. The material from the prospective study consisted of cDNA or gDNA derived from T cells, B-cell-depleted T cells, or PBMCs. Where HLA class I and class II types were available, the types were taken from metadata supplied by the sample provider, not from assay-based typing. Samples came from the ongoing ImmuneRACE study (first 160 participants) plus 1,254 subjects from 6 global collaborators. Study-level results and caveats: The amount of clinical and demographic metadata varied by source and participant and was provided uncurated.

CDR1 and CDR2 were assigned from the germline V gene as MNHNS and SASEGT. Counted from cysteine to phenylalanine, this CDR3 has 14 amino acids. Of all the DNA, just the CDR3 is kept, 42 bases in frame from base 1. Trimming at the junction amounts to 3 bases on V and 4 bases on J, and the germline ends lie 10 bases apart. TCRbeta CDR3 regions were amplified from genomic DNA using the immunoSEQ Assay, a bias-controlled multiplex PCR. Regarding the original processing steps: The number of nucleated cells in each sample was estimated from the amplification of reference gene primers within the assay. To quantify the absolute abundance of each unique TCRbeta CDR3 rearrangement, sequence reads were collapsed and filtered. For each sample, productive Simpson clonality was calculated as the square root of Simpson's diversity index over productive rearrangements. TCRdb stores this immuneACCESS table with in-frame sequences only. Part of the clones is absent; in the studies checked, under half of the shortfall reflects unresolved V genes, and no reason is known for the rest. The DNA was the basis for D and trimming; V, J and clone size are from that table. The sample includes roughly 500,000 clones, with approximately 90% observed a single time. Clones ranked in the top ten supply around 1.9% of the sample.

Participants in the prospective study were enrolled through a virtual design, were aged roughly 18 to 100 years, and lived in 24 United States geographic areas. To assign participants to cohorts, the prospective study relied on clinical history that participants themselves reported in a screening survey and a study questionnaire. Recovered participants in ImmuneRACE Cohort 3 were defined by two consecutive negative NP/OP PCR tests, clearance by a healthcare professional, or resolution of symptoms. Mobile phlebotomists in the prospective study collected whole blood, serum and a nasopharyngeal or oropharyngeal swab from every participant. Additional blood draws and questionnaires over an approximately two-month period could optionally be provided by prospective study participants. Before DNA extraction, blood samples from the prospective study were shipped at room temperature or frozen.

The V and J genes are TRBV6-1 and TRBJ1-5, with a weak D call of TRBD1 (6 bases match). The clonotype was recovered from a woman aged 35 to 49 who had recovered from COVID-19. The sequenced sample consisted of PBMCs or T cells enriched from blood (not recorded which). The CDR3 here reads CASSEDSLNQPQHF. The DNA reads TGTGCCAGCAGTGAGGACAGCTTGAATCAGCCCCAGCATTTT.